This T cell receptor beta chain was sequenced for a study of blood T cell repertoires in COVID-19. Study information: Sites in the United States, Italy and Spain provided acute and convalescent COVID-19 samples. From T cells, B-cell-depleted T cells, or PBMCs came the material, which was cDNA or gDNA.

Trimming stripped 3 bases from V and 12 bases from J, with 11 bases between. Germline V CDR1 and CDR2: SGHAT, FQNNGV. This CDR3 has 12 residues. Original methodology: By means of reference gene primer amplification, nucleated cell counts were estimated. The method was immunoSEQ multiplex PCR; TCRdb's version includes in-frame clones alone and lacks a portion of them. D and trimming come from the DNA, and the V and J calls and clone size come from that table. The table records 60,000 to 90,000 clones, less than 85% of them present only once. This TCR derives from a human donor with acute or convalescent COVID-19. The donor label of this sample is uncertain. The J gene is TRBJ2-2, the V gene TRBV11-2, with D possibly being TRBD2 (5 bases). Sequencing used peripheral blood. For the CDR3, the DNA is TGTGCCAGCAGCTTCGGAGCGGAGCAGCTGTTTTTT. It yields the protein CASSFGAEQLFF. The full variable domain, rest sourced from reference TRBV11-2 and TRBJ2-2, is EAGVAQSPRYKIIEKRQSVAFWCNPISGHATLYWYQQILGQGPKLLIQFQNNGVVDDSQLPKDRFSAERLKGVDSTLKIQPAKLEDSAVYLCASSFGAEQLFFGEGSRLTVL.